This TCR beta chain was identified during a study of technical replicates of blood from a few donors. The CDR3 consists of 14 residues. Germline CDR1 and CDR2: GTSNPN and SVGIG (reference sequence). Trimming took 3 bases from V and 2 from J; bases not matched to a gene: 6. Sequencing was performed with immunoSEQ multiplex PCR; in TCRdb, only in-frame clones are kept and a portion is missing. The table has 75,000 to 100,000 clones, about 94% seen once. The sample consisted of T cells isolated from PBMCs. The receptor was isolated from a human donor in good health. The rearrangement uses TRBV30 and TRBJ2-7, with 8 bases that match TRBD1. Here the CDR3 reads CAWRVGTGTYEQYF. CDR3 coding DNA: TGTGCCTGGAGGGTAGGGACAGGCACCTACGAGCAGTACTTC.